Included here is one TCR beta chain sequence, with context. The data derive from a study of blood T cell repertoires in COVID-19. Original methodology: Reference gene primer amplification gave estimated nucleated cell counts. The assay was immunoSEQ multiplex PCR, and TCRdb's table has in-frame clones only and misses some. V, J and clone size are those of that table, while D and trimming were read from the DNA. The sample contains some 160,000 clones, almost 80% of which appear only once. Sequencing was performed on peripheral blood. The TCR sequence derives from a man aged 50 to 60 with active or convalescent COVID-19.

The CDR3 region is CASGHERGIDNSPLHF. CDR3 nucleotide sequence: TGTGCCAGCGGCCACGAAAGGGGGATAGATAATTCACCCCTCCACTTT. V is TRBV13 and J is TRBJ1-6, with D maybe TRBD1 (6 bases). Germline CDR1 is PRHDT and CDR2 is FYEKMQ (reference sequence). CDR3 length: 16 amino acids. Trimming removed 8 bases at V and 5 bases at J, with 19 bases between.